A selection of T cell receptor beta chains follows, all from one sample in a study of graft-versus-host responses after intestinal transplantation. These TCRs' antigens remain unknown. Sequencing was performed with immunoSEQ multiplex PCR; in TCRdb, only in-frame clones are kept and a portion is missing. The sample yields about 100,000 clones, 90% to 95% seen once. Material: unstimulated CD8+ T cells sorted from spleen or lymph node cells, obtained before intestinal transplant. The receptors derive from a human donor who received an intestinal transplant. Both conserved end residues are part of each CDR3. D genes are given only for firm matches. The size field is filled for only some rows; it gives once, few, many or a size class.

TRBV4-2	.	.	TRBJ2-1	CASSPRNYNEQFF	TGTGCCAGCAGCCCCAGGAACTACAATGAGCAGTTCTTC
TRBV7-6	TRBD2	few	TRBJ2-1	CASSLEASGGINNEQFF	TGTGCCAGCAGCTTAGAGGCTAGCGGGGGCATCAACAATGAGCAGTTCTTC
TRBV2	.	.	TRBJ1-5	CASSEDLDRLNQPQHF	TGTGCCAGCAGTGAAGATTTGGACAGACTCAATCAGCCCCAGCATTTT
TRBV19	.	.	TRBJ2-5	CASGTGREQETQYF	TGTGCCAGTGGAACAGGGAGAGAACAAGAGACCCAGTACTTC
TRBV7-9	TRBD1	once	TRBJ1-2	CASSPSGTGNYGYTF	TGTGCCAGCAGTCCATCCGGGACAGGGAACTATGGCTACACCTTC
TRBV7-9	TRBD1	few	TRBJ2-7	CASSLVRGYRGAPYEQYF	TGTGCCAGCAGCTTAGTACGGGGTTACAGGGGCGCCCCTTACGAGCAGTACTTC
TRBV29-1	TRBD2	once	TRBJ2-1	CSVEYAGVDYNEQFF	TGCAGCGTTGAATACGCGGGGGTGGATTACAATGAGCAGTTCTTC
TRBV6-5	.	.	TRBJ1-3	CASSYHLGGNTIYF	TGTGCCAGCAGTTACCACCTAGGGGGAAACACCATATATTTT
TRBV5-4	.	.	TRBJ1-1	CASSSQGTEAFF	TGTGCCAGCAGCTCCCAAGGGACTGAAGCTTTCTTT
TRBV19	TRBD2	.	TRBJ2-7	CASSAGAGGYYEQYF	TGTGCCAGTAGTGCTGGGGCGGGAGGGTACTACGAGCAGTACTTC
TRBV10-2	.	.	TRBJ2-7	CASSEWHGSYEQYF	TGCGCCAGCAGTGAATGGCACGGATCCTACGAGCAGTACTTC
TRBV5-6	TRBD2	.	TRBJ2-7	CASSSGTRVRADYEQYF	TGTGCCAGCAGCTCCGGGACTAGGGTCAGAGCTGACTACGAGCAGTACTTC
TRBV11-3	TRBD2	.	TRBJ2-2	CASSPRGGANTGELFF	TGTGCCAGCAGCCCCCGGGGGGGCGCGAACACCGGGGAGCTGTTTTTT
TRBV5-1	TRBD1	.	TRBJ1-1	CASSLTGEVTEAFF	TGCGCCAGCAGCTTGACAGGGGAGGTCACTGAAGCTTTCTTT
TRBV20-1	.	once	TRBJ1-2	CSARGEHGYTF	TGCAGTGCTAGAGGTGAACATGGCTACACCTTC
TRBV7-7	TRBD1	.	TRBJ2-7	CASSSGQAPYEQYF	TGTGCCAGCAGTTCCGGACAGGCCCCCTACGAGCAGTACTTC
TRBV9	.	.	TRBJ2-7	CASSVGADSYEQYF	TGTGCCAGCAGCGTAGGGGCAGACAGCTACGAGCAGTACTTC
TRBV12-2	.	.	TRBJ1-2	CAGRQDWVYGYTF	TGTGCAGGTCGCCAAGACTGGGTCTATGGCTACACCTTC
TRBV6-5	.	.	TRBJ1-1	CASSHLEDTEAFF	TGTGCCAGCAGCCATCTCGAGGACACTGAAGCTTTCTTT
TRBV12-1	.	.	TRBJ2-5	CASIKGTWSGRKETQYF	TGTGCCAGCATCAAAGGAACATGGAGCGGACGGAAAGAGACCCAGTACTTC
TRBV5-6	TRBD2	.	TRBJ2-3	CASSLAGSGVGVDTQYF	TGTGCCAGCAGCTTGGCCGGAAGCGGGGTGGGGGTAGATACGCAGTATTTT
TRBV4-1	TRBD2	.	TRBJ2-5	CASSQSKTRGEETQYF	TGCGCCAGCAGCCAAAGTAAGACCCGGGGGGAAGAGACCCAGTACTTC
TRBV7-9	TRBD1	.	TRBJ2-1	CASPPGQGVYNEQFF	TGTGCCAGCCCTCCGGGACAGGGAGTTTACAATGAGCAGTTCTTC
TRBV20-1	.	once	TRBJ1-5	CSAVARAQHF	TGCAGTGCTGTGGCCCGGGCCCAGCATTTT
TRBV6-5	.	.	TRBJ1-2	CASRLSWGSNYGYTF	TGTGCCAGCAGACTATCTTGGGGTTCGAACTATGGCTACACCTTC
TRBV9	.	.	TRBJ2-1	CASSVEGGVRDEQFF	TGTGCCAGCAGCGTTGAGGGGGGAGTGCGTGATGAGCAGTTCTTC
TRBV7-9	.	.	TRBJ2-7	CASSLGIPGPYEQYF	TGTGCCAGCAGCTTAGGGATTCCCGGCCCCTACGAGCAGTACTTC
TRBV29-1	.	.	TRBJ2-7	CSVEGALYEQYF	TGCAGCGTTGAAGGGGCCCTTTACGAGCAGTACTTC
TRBV13	TRBD2	.	TRBJ2-7	CASSAGDAYEQYF	TGTGCCAGCAGCGCGGGGGACGCCTACGAGCAGTACTTC